This TCR beta chain emerged from a study of CD8+ T cells in alopecia areata. Across the study: Treated patients swallowed 5 to 10 mg of oral tofacitinib twice daily. Study-level results: Unlike in mice, where it was clearer, TCR sharing across patients was less clear, possibly HLA-related.

V lost 5 bases and J lost 3, with 11 bases in between. The length of the CDR3 is 15 residues. The germline V gene encodes CDR1 MDHEN and CDR2 SYDVKM. The authors extracted RNA and reverse transcribed it into cDNA as the sequencing template. Only in-frame clones appear in the TCRdb table, and some are missing; sequencing was by immunoSEQ multiplex PCR. The sample has about 190,000 clones, around 56% seen once. This sample's treatment: oral pan-JAK inhibitor, 5-10 mg twice daily. Both CD4+ and CD8+ T cells were separated by sorting PBMCs. A word on this clone: The antigen remains unidentified.

This specimen consisted of CD4+ T cells sorted from blood, obtained at week 4, from a patient treated with tofacitinib. This sequence joins TRBV28 and TRBJ2-6; no clear D gene. The source is a human donor with alopecia areata. The CDR3 reads CASSPYLSGANVLTF. In nucleotides, the CDR3 is TGTGCCAGCAGTCCTTACTTGAGTGGGGCCAACGTCCTGACTTTC.